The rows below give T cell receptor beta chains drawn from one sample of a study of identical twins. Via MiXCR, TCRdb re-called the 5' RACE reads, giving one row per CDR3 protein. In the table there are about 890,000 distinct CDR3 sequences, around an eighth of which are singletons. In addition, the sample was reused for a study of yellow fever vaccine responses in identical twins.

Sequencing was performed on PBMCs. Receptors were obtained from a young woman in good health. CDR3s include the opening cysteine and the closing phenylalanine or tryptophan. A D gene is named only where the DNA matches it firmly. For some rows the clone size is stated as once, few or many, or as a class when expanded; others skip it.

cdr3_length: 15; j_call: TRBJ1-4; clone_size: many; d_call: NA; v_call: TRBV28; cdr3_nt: TGTGCCAGCAGTTTGGCGGGGGCGCGCGATGAAAAACTGTTTTTT; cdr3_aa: CASSLAGARDEKLFF
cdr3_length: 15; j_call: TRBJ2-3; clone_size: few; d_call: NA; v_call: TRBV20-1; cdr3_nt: TGCAGTGCTAGAGATAACGGGGGCCCCACAGATACGCAGTATTTT; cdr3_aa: CSARDNGGPTDTQYF
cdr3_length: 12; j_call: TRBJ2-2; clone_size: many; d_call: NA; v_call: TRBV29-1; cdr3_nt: TGCAGCGGTGAAATGAGCCCCGGGGAGCTGTTTTTT; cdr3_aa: CSGEMSPGELFF
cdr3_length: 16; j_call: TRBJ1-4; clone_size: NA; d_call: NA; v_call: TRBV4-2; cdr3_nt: TGTGCCAGCAGCCAAGACAGGTTGTTGGTTAATGAAAAACTGTTTTTT; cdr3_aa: CASSQDRLLVNEKLFF
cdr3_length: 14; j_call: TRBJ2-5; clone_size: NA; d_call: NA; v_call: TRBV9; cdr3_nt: TGTGCCAGCAGCGCTCCCGACTACCAAGAGACCCAGTACTTC; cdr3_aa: CASSAPDYQETQYF
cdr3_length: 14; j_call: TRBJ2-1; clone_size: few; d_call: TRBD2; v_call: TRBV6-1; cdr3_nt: TGTGCCGTTACGGCGGCGGGAGGGTCAAGGGAGCAGTTCTTC; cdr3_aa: CAVTAAGGSREQFF
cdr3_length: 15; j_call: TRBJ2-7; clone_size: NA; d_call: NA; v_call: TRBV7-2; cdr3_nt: TGTGCCAGCAGCTTAGGGGCGGCACAGAGCTACGAGCAGTACTTC; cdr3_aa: CASSLGAAQSYEQYF
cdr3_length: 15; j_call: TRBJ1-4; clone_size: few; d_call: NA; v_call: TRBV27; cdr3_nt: TGTGCCAGCAGTTTCGACAGAACAACTAATGAAAAACTGTTTTTT; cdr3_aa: CASSFDRTTNEKLFF
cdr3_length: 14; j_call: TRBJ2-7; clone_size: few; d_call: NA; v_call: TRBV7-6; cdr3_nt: TGTGCCAGCAGCTCAAACCCAGCCTCCTACGAGCAGTACTTC; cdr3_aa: CASSSNPASYEQYF
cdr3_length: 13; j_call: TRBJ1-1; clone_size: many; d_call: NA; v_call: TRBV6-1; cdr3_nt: TGTGCCAGCAGCGTCGATCGGACCCGAGGAGCTTTCTTT; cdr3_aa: CASSVDRTRGAFF
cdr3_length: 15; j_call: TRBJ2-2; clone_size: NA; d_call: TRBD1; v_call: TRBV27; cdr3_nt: TGTGCCAGCAGTCGCAGACAGGGGGTGTCCGGGGAGCTGTTTTTT; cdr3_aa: CASSRRQGVSGELFF
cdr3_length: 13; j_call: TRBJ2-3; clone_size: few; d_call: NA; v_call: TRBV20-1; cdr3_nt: TGCAGTGCTAGAGGCCAGAGCACAGATACGCAGTATTTT; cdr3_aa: CSARGQSTDTQYF
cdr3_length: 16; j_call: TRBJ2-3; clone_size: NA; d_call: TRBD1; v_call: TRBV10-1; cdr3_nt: TGCGCCAGCAGTGAGTCAGGGGGCCTAAGCACAGATACGCAGTATTTT; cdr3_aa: CASSESGGLSTDTQYF
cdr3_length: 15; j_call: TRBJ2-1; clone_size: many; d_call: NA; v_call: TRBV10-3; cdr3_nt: TGTGCCATCTCACAGATCGACAATTCCTACAATGAGCAGTTCTTC; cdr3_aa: CAISQIDNSYNEQFF
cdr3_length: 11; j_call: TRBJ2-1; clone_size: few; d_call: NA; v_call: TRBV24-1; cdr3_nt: TGTGCCACCAGTCTCTACAATGAGCAGTTCTTC; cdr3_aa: CATSLYNEQFF
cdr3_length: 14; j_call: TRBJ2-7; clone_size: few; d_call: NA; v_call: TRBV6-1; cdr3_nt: TGTGCCAGCAGCCCGCTATGGGATCGTGGCGAGCAGTACTTC; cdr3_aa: CASSPLWDRGEQYF
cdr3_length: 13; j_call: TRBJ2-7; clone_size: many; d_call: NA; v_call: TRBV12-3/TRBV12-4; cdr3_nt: TGTGCCAGCAGTTCATCCCGGTACTCGGGGCAGTACTTC; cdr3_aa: CASSSSRYSGQYF
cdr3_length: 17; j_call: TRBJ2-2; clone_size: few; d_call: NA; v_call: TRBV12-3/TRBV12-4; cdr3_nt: NA; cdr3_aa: CASSPPGGVGRPGSCFF
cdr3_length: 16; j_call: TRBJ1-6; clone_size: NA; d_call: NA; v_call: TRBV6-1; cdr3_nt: TGTGCCAGCACAACCACAGGTTCCAGCCACAATTCACCCCTCCACTTT; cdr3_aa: CASTTTGSSHNSPLHF
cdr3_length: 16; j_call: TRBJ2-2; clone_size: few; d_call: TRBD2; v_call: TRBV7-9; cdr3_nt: TGTGCCAGCAGCTACTCCGGGACTAGCGTGACCGGGGAGCTGTTTTTT; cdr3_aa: CASSYSGTSVTGELFF
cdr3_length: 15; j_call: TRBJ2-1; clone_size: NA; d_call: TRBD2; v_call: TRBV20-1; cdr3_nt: TGCAGTGCATGGACTAGCGGGGACTCTTACAATGAGCAGTTCTTC; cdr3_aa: CSAWTSGDSYNEQFF
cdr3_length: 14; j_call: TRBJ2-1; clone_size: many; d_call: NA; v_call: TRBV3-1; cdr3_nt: TGTGCCAGCAGCCAAGCAGGGAGTCCCCATGAGCAGTTCTTC; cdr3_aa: CASSQAGSPHEQFF
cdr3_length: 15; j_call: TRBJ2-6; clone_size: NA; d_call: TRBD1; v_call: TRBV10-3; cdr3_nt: TGTGCCATCAGCAGTACAGGGGCTGGGGCCAACGTCCTGACTTTC; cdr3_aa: CAISSTGAGANVLTF
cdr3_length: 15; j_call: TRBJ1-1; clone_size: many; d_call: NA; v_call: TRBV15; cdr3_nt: TGTGCCACCAGCAGAGGGACGGGGCCTGGCACTGAAGCTTTCTTT; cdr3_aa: CATSRGTGPGTEAFF
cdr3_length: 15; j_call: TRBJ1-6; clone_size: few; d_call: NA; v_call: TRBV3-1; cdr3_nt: TGTGCCAGCAGCCAAAGGGTGGGACTCTATTCACCCCTCCACTTT; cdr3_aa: CASSQRVGLYSPLHF
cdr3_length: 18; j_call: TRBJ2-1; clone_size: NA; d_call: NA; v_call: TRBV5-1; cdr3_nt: TGCGCCAGCAGCTTGGCGGTTCAGGCTTTAAGCTCCTACAATGAGCAGTTCTTC; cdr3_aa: CASSLAVQALSSYNEQFF
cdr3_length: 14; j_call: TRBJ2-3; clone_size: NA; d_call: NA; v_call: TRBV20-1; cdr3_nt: TGCAGTGCGGGGAGTTTCTCAGGCACAGATACGCAGTATTTT; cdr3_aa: CSAGSFSGTDTQYF
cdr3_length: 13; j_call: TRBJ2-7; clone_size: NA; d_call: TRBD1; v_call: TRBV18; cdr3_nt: TGTGCCAGCTCACGGGACAGTTACTACGAGCAGTACTTC; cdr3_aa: CASSRDSYYEQYF
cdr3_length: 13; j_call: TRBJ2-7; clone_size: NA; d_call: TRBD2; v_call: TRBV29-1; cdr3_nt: TGCAGCGTTGGGGCTAGCGGCACCTACGAGCAGTACTTC; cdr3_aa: CSVGASGTYEQYF
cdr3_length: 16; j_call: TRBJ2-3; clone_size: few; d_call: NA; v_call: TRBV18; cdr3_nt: TGTGCCAGCTCACCGAGCATCATTACCCGATCAGATACGCAGTATTTT; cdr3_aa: CASSPSIITRSDTQYF
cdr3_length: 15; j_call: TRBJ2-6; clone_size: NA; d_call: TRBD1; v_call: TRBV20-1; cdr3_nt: TGCAGTGCTCGGGACAGGTCTTCTGGGGCTAACGTCCTGACTTTC; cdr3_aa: CSARDRSSGANVLTF
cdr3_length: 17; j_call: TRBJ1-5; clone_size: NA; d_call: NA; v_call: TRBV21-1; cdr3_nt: TGTGCCAGCAGCAAAATGTCGTGTAGGGAGGGCAATCAGCCCCAGCATTTT; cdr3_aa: CASSKMSCREGNQPQHF
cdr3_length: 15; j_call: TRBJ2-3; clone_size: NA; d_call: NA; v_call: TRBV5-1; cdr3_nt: TGCGCCAGCAGCTTTAGCGTTCCTAGCACAGATACGCAGTATTTT; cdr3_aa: CASSFSVPSTDTQYF
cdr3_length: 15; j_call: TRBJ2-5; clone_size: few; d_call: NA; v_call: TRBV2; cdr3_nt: TGTGCCAGCAGGGAATGGAGAGGGGGGGAAGAGACCCAGTACTTC; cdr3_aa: CASREWRGGEETQYF
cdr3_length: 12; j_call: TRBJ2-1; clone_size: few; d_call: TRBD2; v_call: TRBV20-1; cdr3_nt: TGCAGTTGCTCCAGCGGGAGAGGTGAGCAGTTCTTC; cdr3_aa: CSCSSGRGEQFF
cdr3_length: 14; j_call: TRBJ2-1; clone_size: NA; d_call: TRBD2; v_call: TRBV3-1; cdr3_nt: TGTGCCAGCGGCCAACCGGGACTAGCGGGAAAGCAGTTCTTC; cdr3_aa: CASGQPGLAGKQFF
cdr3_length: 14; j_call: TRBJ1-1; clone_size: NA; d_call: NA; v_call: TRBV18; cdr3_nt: TGTGCCAGCTCACCACCGGGCAGGGGTCCTGAAGCTTTCTTT; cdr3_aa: CASSPPGRGPEAFF
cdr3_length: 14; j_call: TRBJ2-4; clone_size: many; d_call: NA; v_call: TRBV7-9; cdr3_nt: TGTGCCAGCAGCCTTAGACAGGATAACAACATTCAGTACTTC; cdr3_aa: CASSLRQDNNIQYF
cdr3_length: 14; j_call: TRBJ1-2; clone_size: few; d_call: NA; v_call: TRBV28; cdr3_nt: TGTGCCAGCAGTCCTTGGACCGGCTCGGGCGGCTACACCTTC; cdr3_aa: CASSPWTGSGGYTF
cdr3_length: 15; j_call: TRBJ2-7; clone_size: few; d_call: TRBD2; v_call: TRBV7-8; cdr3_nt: TGTGCCAGCAGCTTAGCAATTAGCGGGCAACACGAGCAGTACTTC; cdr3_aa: CASSLAISGQHEQYF
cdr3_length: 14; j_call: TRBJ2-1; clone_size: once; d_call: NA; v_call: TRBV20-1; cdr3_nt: TGCAGTGCTAGATCCAGCGCAACCTACAATGAGCAGTTCTTC; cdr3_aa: CSARSSATYNEQFF
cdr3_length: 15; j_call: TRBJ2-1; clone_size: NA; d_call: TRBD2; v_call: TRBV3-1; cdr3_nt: TGTGCCAGCAGCCGGACTAGCGGGGGGACGAATGAGCAGTTCTTC; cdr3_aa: CASSRTSGGTNEQFF
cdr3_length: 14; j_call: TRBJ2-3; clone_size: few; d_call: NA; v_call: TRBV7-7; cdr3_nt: TGTGCCAGCAGCGAAGAAGGTGGCACAGATACGCAGTATTTT; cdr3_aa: CASSEEGGTDTQYF
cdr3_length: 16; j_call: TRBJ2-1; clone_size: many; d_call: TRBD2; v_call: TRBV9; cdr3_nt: TGTGCCAGCAGCACTAGCGGGGGGGTCTCCTACAATGAGCAGTTCTTC; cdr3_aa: CASSTSGGVSYNEQFF
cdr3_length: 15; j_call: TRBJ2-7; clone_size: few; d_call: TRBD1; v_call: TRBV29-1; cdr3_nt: TGCAGCGTTGAAGATGGCAGGGGGCCGTCTGGCCGTCAGTACTTC; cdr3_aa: CSVEDGRGPSGRQYF
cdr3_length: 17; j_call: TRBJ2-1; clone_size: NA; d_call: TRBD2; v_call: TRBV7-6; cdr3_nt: TGTGCCAGCAGCTTAGGTGTAGCGGGAAGCTCCTACAATGAGCAGTTCTTC; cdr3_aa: CASSLGVAGSSYNEQFF
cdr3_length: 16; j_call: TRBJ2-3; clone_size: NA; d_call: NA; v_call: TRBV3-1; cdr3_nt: TGTGCCAGCAGCCTAAGAGTTGCCGTGCGGGGAGATACGCAGTATTTT; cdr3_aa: CASSLRVAVRGDTQYF
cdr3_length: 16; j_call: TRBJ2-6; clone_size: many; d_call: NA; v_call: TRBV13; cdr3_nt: TGTGCCAGCAGCCTAATAGGAAGCTCTGGGGCCAACGTCCTGACTTTC; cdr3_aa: CASSLIGSSGANVLTF
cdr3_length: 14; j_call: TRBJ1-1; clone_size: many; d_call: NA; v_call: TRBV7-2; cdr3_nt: TGTGCCAGCAGCTGGGGGGAGATGAACACTGAAGCTTTCTTT; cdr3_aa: CASSWGEMNTEAFF